The clone carrying this T cell receptor beta chain has more than one count but fewer than ten. Its antigen is as yet unknown. The CDR3 length is 15 residues. The germline V gene encodes CDR1 SGHRS and CDR2 YFSETQ. The V gene lost 0 bases and the J gene lost 7 bases, with 13 bases spanning the gap. This sample is drawn from a study of shared clonotypes between healthy human individuals. The protocol was immunoSEQ multiplex PCR, while the TCRdb copy is restricted to in-frame clones and leaves out a portion. The table shows hundreds of thousands of clones, with 79% occurring only once. General study results and limits: The sole specimen, blood, was sampled, and tissue repertoires likely differ.

Each sample came from a Caucasian adult donor living in Nashville, Tennessee. The unsorted samples had roughly 86 million PBMCs used for genomic DNA. This chain connects TRBV5-1 to TRBJ2-2, with D possibly matching TRBD1 (6 bases). This clonotype was sampled from a woman aged 40 to 50 in good health. Some clones in this sample may be carry-over from other donors' samples. Sample: PBMCs. In DNA form, the CDR3 reads TGCGCCAGCAGCTTGGCCCAGGGGTTTGACGGGGAGCTGTTTTTT. This sequence encodes CASSLAQGFDGELFF.